The clone carrying this TCR beta chain was detected only once. Its antigen is unknown. These data originate in a study of shared clonotypes between healthy human individuals. Study outcomes and limitations: Rarefaction showed that sequencing of sorted subsets was incomplete (despite large depth). Across a handful of donors, naive CD4 shared roughly 5%, naive CD8 3.5% to 4%, memory CD4 roughly 2.2%, memory CD8 0.4% to 0.5%.

Methods used by the authors: Owing to the provision of junction-only sequences devoid of quality scores by immunoSEQ, filtering differed. Data came from immunoSEQ multiplex PCR; TCRdb stores just in-frame clones and leaves some out. The D gene and trimming were derived from the DNA, and the V and J assignments and clone size from that table. Of 950,000 to 1,100,000 clones listed, around 82% are singletons. Trimming took off 0 bases at V and 8 bases at J, with 13 bases between the two ends. The CDR3 consists of 14 residues. Germline V gives CDR1 SNHLY, CDR2 FYNNEI. V usage is TRBV2 and J usage is TRBJ1-2, with D perhaps TRBD1 (5 bases). The sequence came from a man younger than 35 in good health. Some clones in this sample may be carry-over from other donors' samples. Sample: memory CD4+ T cells from PBMCs. Subset described: CD45RA-negative fraction. The CDR3 here is CASSEATAPQGYTF. DNA of the CDR3: TGTGCCAGCAGTGAAGCGACAGCCCCCCAGGGCTACACCTTC.